The 3 T cell receptor beta chains reported below all come from one sample, sequenced in a study of OX40 agonist ivuxolimab in advanced cancers. TCRdb's copy holds only in-frame clones and misses some; the assay was immunoSEQ multiplex PCR. Of just over 35,000 clones in the sample, under 90% were seen once. The sequenced sample was CD4+ or CD8+ T cells sorted from blood, obtained in a trial of the OX40 agonist ivuxolimab. These receptors were obtained from an adult with an advanced solid tumor such as melanoma, head and neck, liver or kidney cancer.

The chain has TRBV7-2 and TRBJ1-1; D is undetermined. This CDR3 is built from 14 residues. Germline V gives CDR1 SGHTA, CDR2 FQGNSA. With 5 bases removed from V and 8 bases from J, the gap between germline ends came to 18 bases. In DNA, the CDR3 is TGTGCCAGCAGCCCCCCAAAGGGCCGGAGGGAAGCTTTCTTT. It specifies CASSPPKGRREAFF.

The chain combines TRBV7-9 with TRBJ1-2; D is ambiguous. The V gene's germline CDR1 is SEHNR and CDR2 FQNEAQ (reference sequence). V was clipped by 2 bases and J by 5 bases, with 21 bases between them. The CDR3 consists of 17 residues. The DNA of the CDR3 is TGTGCCAGCAGCTTACCGACTTACAACGAGGAATTTTATGGCTACACCTTC. Translating it yields CASSLPTYNEEFYGYTF.

The chain has TRBV7-9 and TRBJ1-1, with D possibly TRBD1 on 5 matching bases. The V end was cut by 0 bases, the J end by 1 base, with 9 bases between. This CDR3 has 15 amino acids. CDR1 SEHNR and CDR2 FQNEAQ come from the germline V gene (reference sequence). The CDR3, as DNA: TGTGCCAGCAGCTTAGCAGGGGCAGGGAACACTGAAGCTTTCTTT. This translates into CASSLAGAGNTEAFF.